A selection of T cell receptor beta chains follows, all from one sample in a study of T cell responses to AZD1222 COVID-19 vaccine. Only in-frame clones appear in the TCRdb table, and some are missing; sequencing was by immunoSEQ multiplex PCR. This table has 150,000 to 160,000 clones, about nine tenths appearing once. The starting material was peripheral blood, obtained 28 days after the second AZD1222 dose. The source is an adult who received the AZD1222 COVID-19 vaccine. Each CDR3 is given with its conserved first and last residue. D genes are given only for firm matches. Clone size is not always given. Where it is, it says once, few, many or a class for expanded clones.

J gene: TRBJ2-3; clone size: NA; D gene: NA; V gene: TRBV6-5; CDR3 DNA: TGTGCCAGCAGCCGATCAGCGTACTCAGATACGCAGTATTTT; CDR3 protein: CASSRSAYSDTQYF
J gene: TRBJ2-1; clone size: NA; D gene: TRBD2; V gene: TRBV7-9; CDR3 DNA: TGTGCCAGCAGATCTAGCGGGAGTCTTAATGAGCAGTTCTTC; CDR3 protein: CASRSSGSLNEQFF
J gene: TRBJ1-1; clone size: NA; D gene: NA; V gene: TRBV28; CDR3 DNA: TGTGCCAGCAGTTTTGGGTCGAACACTGAAGCTTTCTTT; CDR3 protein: CASSFGSNTEAFF
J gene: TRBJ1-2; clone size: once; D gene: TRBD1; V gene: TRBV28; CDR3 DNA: TGTGCCAGCAGTTTACCTACCGGGACAGGGACCTATGGCTACACCTTC; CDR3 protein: CASSLPTGTGTYGYTF
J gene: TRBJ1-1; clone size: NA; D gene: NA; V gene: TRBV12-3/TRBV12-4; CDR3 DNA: TGTGCCAGCAGTTCTTGGGGTGAAGCTTTCTTT; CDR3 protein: CASSSWGEAFF
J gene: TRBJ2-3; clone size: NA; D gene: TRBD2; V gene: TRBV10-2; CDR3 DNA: TGCGCCAGCAGTGAGTCGACCCGAACTAGCGGGAGGGCGGCAGATACGCAGTATTTT; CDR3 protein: CASSESTRTSGRAADTQYF
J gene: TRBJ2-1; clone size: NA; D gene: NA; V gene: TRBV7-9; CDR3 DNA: TGTGCCAGCAGCTTATTGCGTCCCTTGGGGAATGAGCAGTTCTTC; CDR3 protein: CASSLLRPLGNEQFF
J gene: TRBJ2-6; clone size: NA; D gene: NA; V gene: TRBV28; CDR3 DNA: TGTGCCAGCAGGGGAATCTCCGGGGCCAACGTCCTGACTTTC; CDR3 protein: CASRGISGANVLTF
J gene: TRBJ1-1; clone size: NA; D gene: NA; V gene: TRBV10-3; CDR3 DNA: TGTGCCATCAGTGAGTCGACTCGGGGCCGGGCGGCTGAAGCTTTCTTT; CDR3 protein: CAISESTRGRAAEAFF
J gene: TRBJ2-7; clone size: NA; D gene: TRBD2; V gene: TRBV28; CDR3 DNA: TGTGCCAGCAGTTCCCCCGTTATAGCGGGAAGTTCCTACGAGCAGTACTTC; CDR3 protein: CASSSPVIAGSSYEQYF
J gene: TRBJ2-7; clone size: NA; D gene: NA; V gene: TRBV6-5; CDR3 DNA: TGTGCCAGCAGTTATACAGGGCACTACGAGCAGTACTTC; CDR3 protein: CASSYTGHYEQYF
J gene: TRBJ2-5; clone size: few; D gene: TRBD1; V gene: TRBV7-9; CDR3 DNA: TGTGCCAGCAGCCCTCCGGGACAGGGGGCCGAGACCCAGTACTTC; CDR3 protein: CASSPPGQGAETQYF
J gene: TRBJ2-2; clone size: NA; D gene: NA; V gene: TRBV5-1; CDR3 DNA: TGCGCCAGCAGCTTAACGGAGGCGAACACCGGGGAGCTGTTTTTT; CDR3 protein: CASSLTEANTGELFF
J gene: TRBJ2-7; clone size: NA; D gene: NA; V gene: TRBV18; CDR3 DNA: TGTGCCAGCTCACCATTAGTAGGGAGTTCCTACGAGCAGTACTTC; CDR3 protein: CASSPLVGSSYEQYF
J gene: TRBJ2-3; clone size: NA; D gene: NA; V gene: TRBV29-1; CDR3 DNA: TGCAGCGTTGAAAGGCTAGCTCCTAGCACAGATACGCAGTATTTT; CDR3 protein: CSVERLAPSTDTQYF
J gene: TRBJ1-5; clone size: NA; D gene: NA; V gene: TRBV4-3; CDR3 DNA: TGCGCCAGCAGCCAAGATCGGGGGGGGAGGCAGCCCCAGCATTTT; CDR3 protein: CASSQDRGGRQPQHF
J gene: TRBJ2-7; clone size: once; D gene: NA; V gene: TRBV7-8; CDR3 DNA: TGTGCCAGCAGCTTAGCGCAGACTACCTACGAGCAGTACTTC; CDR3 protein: CASSLAQTTYEQYF
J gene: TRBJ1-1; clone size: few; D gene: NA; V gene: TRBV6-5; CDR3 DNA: TGTGCCAGCAGTTACTCGGTCCGGACTGAAGCTTTCTTT; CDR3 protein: CASSYSVRTEAFF
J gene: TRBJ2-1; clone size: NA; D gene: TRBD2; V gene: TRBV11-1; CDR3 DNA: TGTGCCAGCAGCTTAGCGCTCGCGGGAGGGAGCAATGAGCAGTTCTTC; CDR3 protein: CASSLALAGGSNEQFF
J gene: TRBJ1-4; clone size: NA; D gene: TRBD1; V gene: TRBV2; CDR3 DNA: TGTGCCAGCCGGGAGAGGTCCGGGACAGGGGAAAAACTGTTTTTT; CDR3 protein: CASRERSGTGEKLFF
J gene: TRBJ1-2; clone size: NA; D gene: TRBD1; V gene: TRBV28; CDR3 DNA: TGTGCCAGCAGTTACGGGACAGGGCGAGCATACGGCTACACCTTC; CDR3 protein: CASSYGTGRAYGYTF
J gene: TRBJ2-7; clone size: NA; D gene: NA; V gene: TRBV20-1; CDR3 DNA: TGCAGTGCTAGTTCCTCTACCTACGAGCAGTACTTC; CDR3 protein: CSASSSTYEQYF
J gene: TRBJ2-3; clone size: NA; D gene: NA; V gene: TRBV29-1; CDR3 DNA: TGCAGCGTTGGGGGCAGTACAGGCACAGATACGCAGTATTTT; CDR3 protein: CSVGGSTGTDTQYF
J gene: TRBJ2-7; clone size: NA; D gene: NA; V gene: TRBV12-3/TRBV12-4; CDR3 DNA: TGTGCCAGCAGTTTTGGACACTACGAGCAGTACTTC; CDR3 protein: CASSFGHYEQYF
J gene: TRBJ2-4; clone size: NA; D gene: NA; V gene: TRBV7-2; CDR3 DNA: TGTGCCAGCAGCAAAAACAGGGAAAACATTCAGTACTTC; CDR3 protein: CASSKNRENIQYF
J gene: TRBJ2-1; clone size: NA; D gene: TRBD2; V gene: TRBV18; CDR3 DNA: TGTGCCAGCTCACCTAGGACTAGCGGGAGGGTCGGCTACAATGAGCAGTTCTTC; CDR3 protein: CASSPRTSGRVGYNEQFF
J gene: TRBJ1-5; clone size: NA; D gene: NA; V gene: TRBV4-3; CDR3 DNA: TGCGCCAGCAGCCAAGATCACGGTCGGAGCTCCCATCAGCCCCAGCATTTT; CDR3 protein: CASSQDHGRSSHQPQHF
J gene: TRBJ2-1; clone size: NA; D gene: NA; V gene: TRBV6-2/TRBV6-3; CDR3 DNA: TGTGCCAGCAGTCCGTTCGGGGTCTCCTACAATGAGCAGTTCTTC; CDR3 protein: CASSPFGVSYNEQFF
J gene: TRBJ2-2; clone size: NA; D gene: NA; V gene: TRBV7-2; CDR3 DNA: TGTGCCAGCAGCTTATACTCGACCGGGGAGCTGTTTTTT; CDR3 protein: CASSLYSTGELFF
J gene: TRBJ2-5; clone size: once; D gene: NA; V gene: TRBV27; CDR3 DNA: TGTGCCAGCAGCCGGACCGGGACCCTGGGGGAGACCCAGTACTTC; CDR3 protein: CASSRTGTLGETQYF
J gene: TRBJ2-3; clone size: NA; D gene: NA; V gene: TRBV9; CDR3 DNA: TGTGCCAGCAGCGTACGCCTCCGCACAGATACGCAGTATTTT; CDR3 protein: CASSVRLRTDTQYF
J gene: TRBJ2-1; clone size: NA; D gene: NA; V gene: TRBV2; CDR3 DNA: TGTGCCAGCAGTGAAAGAGAGGCACGCAGTCCCCAAGAGCAGTTCTTC; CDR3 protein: CASSEREARSPQEQFF
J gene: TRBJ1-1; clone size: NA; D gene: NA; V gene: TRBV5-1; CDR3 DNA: TGCGCCAGCAGCTTGGTGCAAGGGGTTAACACTGAAGCTTTCTTT; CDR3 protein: CASSLVQGVNTEAFF
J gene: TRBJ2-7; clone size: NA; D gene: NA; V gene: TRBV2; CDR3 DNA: TGTGCCAGCAGTGAGCAGGGGCCCTCCTACGAGCAGTACTTC; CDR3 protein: CASSEQGPSYEQYF
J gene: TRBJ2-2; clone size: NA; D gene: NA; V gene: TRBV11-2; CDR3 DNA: TGTGCCAGCAGCTTAGCACACGGCACCGGGGAGCTGTTTTTT; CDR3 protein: CASSLAHGTGELFF
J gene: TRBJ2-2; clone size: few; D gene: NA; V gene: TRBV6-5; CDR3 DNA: TGTGCCAGCAGAGTCGACAGTGGAACCGGGGAGCTGTTTTTT; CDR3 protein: CASRVDSGTGELFF
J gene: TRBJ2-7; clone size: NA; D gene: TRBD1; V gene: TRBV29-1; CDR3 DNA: TGCAGCGGGGGACAGTCCTACGAGCAGTACTTC; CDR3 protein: CSGGQSYEQYF
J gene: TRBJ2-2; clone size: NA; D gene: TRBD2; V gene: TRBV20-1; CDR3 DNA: TGCAGTGCTAGTGAGGGGAGGGTCACCGGGGAGCTGTTTTTT; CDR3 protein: CSASEGRVTGELFF
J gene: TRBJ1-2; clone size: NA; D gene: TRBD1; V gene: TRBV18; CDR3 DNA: TGTGCCAGCTCATCGGGACAGGGGATGTGGGGCTACACCTTC; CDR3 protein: CASSSGQGMWGYTF
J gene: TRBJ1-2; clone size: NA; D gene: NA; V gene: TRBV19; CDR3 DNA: TGTGCCAGTAGTGCCGAAAGGGGTCTTGATGGCTACACCTTC; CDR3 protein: CASSAERGLDGYTF
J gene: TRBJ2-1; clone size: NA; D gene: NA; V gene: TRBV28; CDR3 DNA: TGTGCCAGCAGTTCCAGCCCCGACAGCAATAAAGGATTCTTC; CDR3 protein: CASSSSPDSNKGFF
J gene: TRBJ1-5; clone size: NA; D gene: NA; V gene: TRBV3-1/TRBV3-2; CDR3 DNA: TGTGCCAGCAGCCCGAACCCACAGTTCAATCAGCCCCAGCATTTT; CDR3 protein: CASSPNPQFNQPQHF
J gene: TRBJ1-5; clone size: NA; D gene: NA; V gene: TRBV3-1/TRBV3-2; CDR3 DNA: TGTGCCAGCAGCCAACGACAGGTTGGAGGCGGGCCCCAGCATTTT; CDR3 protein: CASSQRQVGGGPQHF
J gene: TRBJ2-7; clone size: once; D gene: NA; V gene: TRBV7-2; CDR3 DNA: TGTGCCAGCAGCTTAGGTACCGGGACTTTTACCTACGAGCAGTACTTC; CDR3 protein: CASSLGTGTFTYEQYF
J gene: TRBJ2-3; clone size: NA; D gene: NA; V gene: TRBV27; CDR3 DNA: TGTGCCAGCAGTTTAGAAGGCCGACCGCCTAGCACAGATACGCAGTATTTT; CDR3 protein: CASSLEGRPPSTDTQYF
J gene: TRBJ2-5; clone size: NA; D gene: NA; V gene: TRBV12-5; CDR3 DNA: TGTGCTAGTGCCCCGGGGGTGATGGGGGAGACCCAGTACTTC; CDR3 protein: CASAPGVMGETQYF
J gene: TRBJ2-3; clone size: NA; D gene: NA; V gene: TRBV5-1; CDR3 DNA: TGCGCCAGCAGCTTGGAGGGCCCCACAGATACGCAGTATTTT; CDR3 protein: CASSLEGPTDTQYF
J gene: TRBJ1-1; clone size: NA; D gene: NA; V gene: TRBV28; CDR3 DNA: TGTGCCAGCAGTTTAGAGTCGGGGAGGGCTTTCTTT; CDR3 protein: CASSLESGRAFF
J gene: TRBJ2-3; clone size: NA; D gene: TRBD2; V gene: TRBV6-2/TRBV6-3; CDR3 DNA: TGTGCCAGCAGTCTCCTGCGGGGGAGCTCAGATACGCAGTATTTT; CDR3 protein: CASSLLRGSSDTQYF
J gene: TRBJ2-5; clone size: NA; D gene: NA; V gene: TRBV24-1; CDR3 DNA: TGTGCCACCAGTGATGGCCCGGGACGAGAGACCCAGTACTTC; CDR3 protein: CATSDGPGRETQYF
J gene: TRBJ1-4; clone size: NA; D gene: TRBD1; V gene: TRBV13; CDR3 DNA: TGTGCCAGCAGCAAACGGACAGGGGGCGGTAGTGAAAAACTGTTTTTT; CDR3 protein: CASSKRTGGGSEKLFF
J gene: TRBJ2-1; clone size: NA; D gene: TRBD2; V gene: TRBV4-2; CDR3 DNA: TGTGCCAGCAGCCGACGGGAGGGGTCCTACAATGAGCAGTTCTTC; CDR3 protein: CASSRREGSYNEQFF
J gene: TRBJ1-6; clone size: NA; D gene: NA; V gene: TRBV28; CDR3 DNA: TGTGCCAGCAGTTTATGGAGCTGGAATTCACCCCTCCACTTT; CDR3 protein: CASSLWSWNSPLHF
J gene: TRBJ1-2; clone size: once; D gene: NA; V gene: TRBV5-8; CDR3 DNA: TGTGCCAGCAGCTTGATCCGGGGGGAAGGCTACACCTTC; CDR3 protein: CASSLIRGEGYTF
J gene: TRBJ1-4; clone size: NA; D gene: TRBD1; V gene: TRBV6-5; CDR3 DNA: TGTGCCAGCAGAGGGGACAGGGAACAACTGTTTTTT; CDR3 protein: CASRGDREQLFF
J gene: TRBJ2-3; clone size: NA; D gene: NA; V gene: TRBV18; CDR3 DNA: TGTGCCAGCTCACCAGATAGGCGAGATACGCAGTATTTT; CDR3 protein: CASSPDRRDTQYF
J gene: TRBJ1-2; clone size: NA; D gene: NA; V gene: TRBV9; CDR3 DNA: TGTGCCAGCAGCCACGGTCGAGCTAACTATGGCTACACCTTC; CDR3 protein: CASSHGRANYGYTF